The sequence of this T cell receptor (beta chain) was determined in a study of blood T cell repertoires in COVID-19. Measured with immunoSEQ multiplex PCR; TCRdb has only the in-frame clones, and not every one. The repertoire holds roughly 290,000 clones, with around 87% as singletons. Deletions cut 1 base from V and 1 base from J, with 20 bases between. Per germline, CDR1 SGHTA and CDR2 FQGNSA. This CDR3 has 19 residues. V usage is TRBV7-2 and J usage is TRBJ1-3; D is unclear. The sequenced material came from peripheral blood. This clonotype was obtained from a woman between 45 and 65 years old who had recovered from COVID-19. DNA of the CDR3: TGTGCCAGCAGCTTAGGGGTGCGGCGAACCGCCCGTTCTGGAAACACCATATATTTT. This encodes CASSLGVRRTARSGNTIYF. Combining the CDR3 with reference TRBV7-2 and TRBJ1-3 gives the whole variable domain GAGVSQSPSNKVTEKGKDVELRCDPISGHTALYWYRQSLGQGLEFLIYFQGNSAPDKSGLPSDRFSAERTGGSVSTLTIQRTQQEDSAVYLCASSLGVRRTARSGNTIYFGEGSWLTVV.